These T cell receptor beta chains were read from a single sample in a study of CD8 T cells in Susac syndrome. TCRdb independently ran MiXCR on the immunoSEQ multiplex PCR reads; one entry per CDR3 protein. The data show some 170,000 distinct CDR3 sequences, approximately 94% seen once. The specimen sequenced was CD4+ T cells from PBMCs. These receptors came from a human donor with multiple sclerosis. CDR3s include the opening cysteine and the closing phenylalanine or tryptophan. D genes are given only for firm matches. The size of a clone is reported for some rows only, either as once, few or many, or as a class for expanded clones.

cdr3_aa,cdr3_nt,v_call,d_call,clone_size,j_call
CASSDISNGALETQYF,TGTGCCAGCAGTGATATCTCAAACGGGGCTCTGGAGACCCAGTACTTC,TRBV28,NA,NA,TRBJ2-5
CASSLASDYNEQFF,TGTGCCAGCAGCTTAGCTTCAGACTACAATGAGCAGTTCTTC,TRBV11-1,NA,NA,TRBJ2-1
CASSPFATVDTQYF,TGTGCCAGCAGCCCCTTCGCCACCGTAGATACGCAGTATTTT,TRBV3-1,NA,NA,TRBJ2-3
CASSQVLTQGNSEAFF,TGTGCCAGCAGCCAAGTTTTAACGCAAGGGAACTCCGAAGCTTTCTTT,TRBV3-1,NA,NA,TRBJ1-1
CASSWQDQSYEQYF,TGTGCCAGTAGTTGGCAGGACCAATCCTACGAGCAGTACTTC,TRBV19,NA,NA,TRBJ2-7
CATTQGGNQPQHF,TGTGCCACTACCCAGGGTGGCAATCAGCCCCAGCATTTT,TRBV12-3/TRBV12-4,NA,NA,TRBJ1-5
CASSSSGTGRYEQYF,TGTGCCAGCAGCTCATCCGGGACAGGGCGTTACGAGCAGTACTTC,TRBV27,TRBD1,NA,TRBJ2-7
CSAEQGPSNQPQHF,TGCAGTGCAGAACAGGGACCAAGCAATCAGCCCCAGCATTTT,TRBV20-1,NA,NA,TRBJ1-5
CAWSVSGNQPQHF,TGTGCCTGGAGTGTTAGCGGCAATCAGCCCCAGCATTTT,TRBV30,NA,NA,TRBJ1-5
CASRARAGGVEAGELFF,TGTGCCAGCAGGGCTCGAGCGGGAGGAGTAGAAGCCGGGGAGCTGTTTTTT,TRBV3-1,TRBD2,NA,TRBJ2-2
CSARDGLAGGVGELFF,TGCAGTGCTAGAGATGGACTAGCGGGAGGAGTCGGGGAGCTGTTTTTT,TRBV20-1,TRBD2,NA,TRBJ2-2
CAWSGQTNTEAFF,TGTGCCTGGAGTGGACAGACGAACACTGAAGCTTTCTTT,TRBV30,NA,NA,TRBJ1-1
CASSATMTYGGELFF,TGTGCCAGCAGTGCAACCATGACCTACGGCGGGGAGCTGTTTTTT,TRBV6-1,NA,NA,TRBJ2-2
CASSTGGGHPYEQYF,TGTGCCAGCTCAACCGGTGGGGGACACCCCTACGAGCAGTACTTC,TRBV18,NA,NA,TRBJ2-7
CASSEALGASDQPQHF,TGTGCCAGCAGTGAAGCGCTGGGGGCATCGGATCAGCCCCAGCATTTT,TRBV2,NA,NA,TRBJ1-5
CASSRQGGDTEAFF,TGTGCCAGTAGTAGGCAGGGAGGGGACACTGAAGCTTTCTTT,TRBV19,NA,NA,TRBJ1-1
CASSREGEQPQHF,TGTGCCAGCAGCCGCGAGGGTGAGCAGCCCCAGCATTTT,TRBV7-9,NA,NA,TRBJ1-5
CASKRGEEETQYF,TGTGCCAGCAAAAGAGGGGAGGAAGAGACCCAGTACTTC,TRBV27,NA,NA,TRBJ2-5
CASSLFGQPQHF,TGTGCCAGCAGCTTATTTGGTCAGCCCCAGCATTTT,TRBV7-2,NA,NA,TRBJ1-5
CASSRGMWLTFIDEKLFF,TGTGCCAGTAGTCGTGGCATGTGGTTGACTTTCATCGATGAAAAACTGTTTTTT,TRBV19,NA,NA,TRBJ1-4
CSAPHFGTVDGYTF,TGCAGTGCCCCTCATTTCGGGACAGTGGATGGCTACACCTTC,TRBV20-1,TRBD1,NA,TRBJ1-2
CATSSRRDSEAFF,TGTGCCACCAGCTCCCGACGGGACTCTGAAGCTTTCTTT,TRBV15,NA,NA,TRBJ1-1
CASSPSPGNQETQYF,TGTGCCAGCTCGCCCTCCCCCGGGAACCAAGAGACCCAGTACTTC,TRBV18,NA,NA,TRBJ2-5
CAISAESNQPQHF,TGTGCCATCAGCGCGGAGAGCAATCAGCCCCAGCATTTT,TRBV10-3,NA,NA,TRBJ1-5
CASSYMGHGLNEKLFF,TGTGCCAGCAGCTATATGGGACACGGACTTAATGAAAAACTGTTTTTT,TRBV5-4,NA,NA,TRBJ1-4
CASTMQGSGELFF,TGTGCCAGCACCATGCAGGGTTCCGGGGAGCTGTTTTTT,TRBV7-9,NA,NA,TRBJ2-2
CASSQGRVYGYTF,TGTGCCAGCAGCCAGGGGCGCGTCTATGGCTACACCTTC,TRBV14,NA,NA,TRBJ1-2
CASKPTSSYEQYF,TGTGCCAGCAAGCCTACCTCCTCCTACGAGCAGTACTTC,TRBV6-2/TRBV6-3,NA,NA,TRBJ2-7
CSAKRASSGQETQYF,TGCAGTGCTAAGAGGGCTAGTAGTGGGCAAGAGACCCAGTACTTC,TRBV20-1,NA,NA,TRBJ2-5
CSVWGGEEKLFF,TGCAGCGTTTGGGGGGGCGAGGAAAAACTGTTTTTT,TRBV29-1,NA,NA,TRBJ1-4
CASSLVPRGNTEAFF,TGTGCCAGCAGCTTAGTGCCTAGAGGGAACACTGAAGCTTTCTTT,TRBV11-2,NA,NA,TRBJ1-1
CASSGVAGVNEQFF,TGTGCCAGCAGCGGGGTAGCGGGAGTGAATGAGCAGTTCTTC,TRBV9,TRBD2,NA,TRBJ2-1
CASSLGRGIYGYTF,TGTGCCAGCAGTTTGGGGAGAGGGATCTATGGCTACACCTTC,TRBV28,NA,NA,TRBJ1-2
CASSSGTGLSYEQYF,TGTGCCAGCAGTTCCGGGACAGGTCTCTCCTACGAGCAGTACTTC,TRBV6-2/TRBV6-3,TRBD1,once,TRBJ2-7
CASSVPGANQETQYF,TGTGCCAGCAGCGTCCCGGGGGCGAACCAAGAGACCCAGTACTTC,TRBV2,NA,NA,TRBJ2-5
CSARGTLYGYTF,TGCAGTGCTCGGGGGACACTTTATGGCTACACCTTC,TRBV20-1,NA,NA,TRBJ1-2
CASSVRRNTIYF,TGTGCCAGCAGCGTTAGACGAAACACCATATATTTT,TRBV28,NA,NA,TRBJ1-3
CSAWTPNTEAFF,TGCAGTGCCTGGACACCGAACACTGAAGCTTTCTTT,TRBV20-1,NA,NA,TRBJ1-1
CASSPGMKGLYGYTF,TGTGCCAGCAGTCCCGGTATGAAGGGACTTTATGGCTACACCTTC,TRBV6-5,NA,NA,TRBJ1-2
CASSPDGGVYEQYF,TGTGCCAGCAGCCCAGACGGGGGCGTCTACGAGCAGTACTTC,TRBV3-1,NA,NA,TRBJ2-7
CASSRTQREKKYF,TGTGCCAGCTCACGGACTCAACGAGAAAAGAAATACTTC,TRBV18,NA,NA,TRBJ1-2
CASSSRGEQYF,TGTGCCAGCAGTTCCAGAGGCGAGCAGTACTTC,TRBV27,NA,NA,TRBJ2-7
CSVERSTDTQYF,TGCAGCGTTGAGAGGAGCACAGATACGCAGTATTTT,TRBV29-1,NA,NA,TRBJ2-3
CSAWGQGSGPYGYTF,TGCAGCGCCTGGGGACAGGGTTCGGGCCCCTATGGCTACACCTTC,TRBV20-1,TRBD1,NA,TRBJ1-2
CASSIGTSPDTQYF,TGTGCCAGTAGTATCGGGACTAGCCCAGATACGCAGTATTTT,TRBV19,TRBD2,NA,TRBJ2-3
CATGQYNQPQHF,TGTGCCACCGGACAGTACAATCAGCCCCAGCATTTT,TRBV6-5,NA,NA,TRBJ1-5
CASSQGSSYNYGYTF,TGTGCCAGCAGCCAAGGCTCCAGCTATAACTATGGCTACACCTTC,TRBV3-1,NA,NA,TRBJ1-2
CASSLGSWAEQFF,TGCGCCAGCAGCTTGGGCTCTTGGGCTGAGCAGTTCTTC,TRBV5-1,NA,NA,TRBJ2-1
CASSLGGHSNQPQHF,TGTGCCAGCAGCTTGGGGGGACACAGCAATCAGCCCCAGCATTTT,TRBV5-8,NA,NA,TRBJ1-5